This record covers a single T cell receptor beta chain. The antigen this receptor binds is unknown. No base quality values were provided; no much bigger clone lies one nucleotide off. The sample originates from a study of T cell responses to AZD1222 COVID-19 vaccine (dated by TCRdb to 2020 to 2023). Describing the broader study: TCR sequencing covered approximately 230 trial participants: around 210 given two doses of AZD1222 and 26 given two doses of MenACWY control vaccine. Trial participants were enrolled by age into 18-55, 56-69 and 70-plus year subgroups, with around 150, 28 and 57 TCR-sequenced participants respectively. Here is what the overall study found, with its caveats: Most participants were white British and females outnumbered males, and the authors suggested that clonal diversity may have been underestimated. Spike-specific TCR breadth and depth rose significantly after two AZD1222 doses compared with day 0 and with MenACWY recipients. Because no day 14 peak-response samples were available, the repertoires could be characterized only after the peak T cell response. The 56-69-year group was small, and its depth increase did not reach significance, likely because of low power. The whole spike protein was spanned by vaccine-associated CD4 TCRs, and dominant responses were seen in regions 160-218 and 743-854. Conclusions about previously exposed vaccinees are limited because only six or seven AZD1222 recipients were SARS-CoV-2 seropositive at baseline. Epitopes outside the regions mutated in the B.1.351 and B.1.1.7 variants were reportedly recognized by nearly half of the unique spike-specific TCRs.

Taken from cysteine to phenylalanine, the CDR3 has 9 residues. Only CDR3 DNA remains: 27 bases, in frame from the first base. In the germline V gene (reference sequence), CDR1 corresponds to DFQATT and CDR2 to SNEGSKA. The CDR3 regions of human TCRbeta chains were analyzed by immunosequencing. Turning to the authors' computational methods: Repertoire TCRs were checked for matches against a reference library of SARS-CoV-2-specific TCRs that had been generated using the MIRA antigen-specificity platform. Breadth was defined as the fraction of unique TCRs that were SARS-CoV-2-associated. Depth was defined as the fraction of total T cells that were SARS-CoV-2-associated. Each spike-specific TCR was assigned to its reactive spike region and to a CD4 or CD8 class using the MIRA data. Log10-transformed breadth and depth values were compared by one-way ANOVA with Sidak's multiple comparisons tests. TCRdb mirrors the immuneACCESS table, restricted to in-frame sequences. Some clones are absent from its copies; in checked studies, under half trace to an unresolved V gene, and the reason for the others is unknown. D and trimming come from the DNA, and the V and J calls and clone size come from that table. This sample is represented by about 80,000 clones; 80% to 90% of them were singletons. About 10% of the sample goes to the ten largest clones.

The sample's time point label, decoded: about 28 days (+/-7) after the second vaccine dose. AZD1222 recipients with second doses at about 4 weeks or about 12 weeks were pooled, because spike-specific TCR depth and breadth did not differ between schedules. Samples from vaccinated people were obtained from the UK trials COV001 and COV002, which included a single-blind randomized controlled phase 2/3 trial of AZD1222 (ChAdOx1 nCoV-19) in healthy adults. For TCRbeta chain sequencing, PBMC samples were collected from trial participants at day 0 and at day 28 after the second dose. Sequenced here: peripheral blood, sampled 28 days after the second AZD1222 dose. The receptor's source is an adult who received the AZD1222 COVID-19 vaccine. The chain joins TRBV20-1 to TRBJ1-4; no D gene is confidently identified. The base sequence is TGCAGGGGTATAGGAAAACTGTTTTTT. Translated, it gives CRGIGKLFF.